This T cell receptor (beta chain) was observed in a study of shared clonotypes between healthy human individuals. Overall study results and limits: Rarefaction exposed incomplete sorted-subset sequencing despite large depth. Naive subsets generally had larger estimated richness than memory subsets.

Trimming cost V 6 bases and J 5 bases, with 11 bases left between them. The CDR3 consists of 13 residues. Per germline, CDR1 MNHNS and CDR2 SASEGT. Positively selected for CCR7, the CD45RO-negative cells used as naive CD8 cells excluded terminally differentiated effector memory CD45RA+ cells. In this sample, this clone turned up once. What it binds is unknown. Sequenced by immunoSEQ multiplex PCR; TCRdb stores in-frame clones only, minus some. The sample has more than 2 million clones; just under 95% are singletons. Sequencing input: naive CD8+ T cells from PBMCs. The TCR sequence derives from a man between 18 and 29 years old in good health. Some clones in this sample may be carry-over from other donors' samples. The gene calls are TRBV6-1 and TRBJ1-5; D is undetermined. CDR3 sequence reads: CASSALGDQPQHF. The CDR3 nucleotides are TGTGCCAGCAGCGCCCTAGGCGATCAGCCCCAGCATTTT.